This T cell receptor (beta chain) was sequenced in a study of cytomegalovirus exposure and HLA in healthy donors. The germline V gene has CDR1 SNHLY and CDR2 FYNNEI. Unmatched junction bases numbered 6, after V lost 6 bases and J lost 2 bases. CDR3 length: 15 residues. A multiplex PCR was run with 60 Vbeta primers and 13 Jbeta primers. This table comes from immunoSEQ multiplex PCR, and its TCRdb copy is limited to in-frame clones, with some not included. This table holds 150,000 to 200,000 clones, roughly 86% found once. This chain uses TRBV2 with TRBJ2-5; 10 bases match TRBD2. Sequencing was done on a sample of PBMCs. The sequence derives from a woman younger than 30 in good health and CMV-seronegative. CDR3 nucleotide sequence: TGTGCCAGCAGGTCCGATAGCGGGAGGCAAGAGACCCAGTACTTC. It is translated as CASRSDSGRQETQYF.